What follows are 10 T cell receptor beta chains derived from one specimen sequenced in a study of CD8+ T cells in alopecia areata. RNA extraction and reverse transcription yielded cDNA as sequencing template. Method: immunoSEQ multiplex PCR; TCRdb's copy keeps in-frame clones and lacks some. This sample has about 130,000 clones, with about 60% found just once. Sequencing used CD4+ T cells sorted from blood, obtained at week 0. These receptor sequences come from a human donor with alopecia areata.

This clone was observed a single time. The gene calls are TRBV29-1 and TRBJ2-5; 7 nucleotides line up with TRBD1. The germline V gene has CDR1 SQVTM and CDR2 ANQGSEA. CDR3 size: 13 residues. The CDR3 reads CTVTGVDGETQYF. The CDR3, as DNA: TGCACCGTCACAGGGGTGGATGGAGAGACCCAGTACTTC.

J is TRBJ2-7 and V is TRBV7-2; no clear D. CDR1 and CDR2 (germline): SGHTA, FQGNSA. The CDR3 is made up of 16 amino acids. V lost 1 base and J lost 2, with 15 bases in between. The CDR3 region has the DNA TGTGCCAGCAGCTTAGAGGAAGGTAGGGCCGCCTACGAGCAGTACTTC. Amino acid sequence: CASSLEEGRAAYEQYF.

V and J are TRBV7-9 and TRBJ2-7; a weak D match, TRBD1 (6 bases). Germline values: CDR1 SEHNR, CDR2 FQNEAQ (reference sequence). V dropped 1 base and J dropped 6 bases, with 7 bases sitting between them. This CDR3 contains 12 residues. The CDR3 sequence: CASSLEGGEQYF. The CDR3 DNA reads as TGTGCCAGCAGCTTAGAAGGGGGCGAGCAGTACTTC.

The chain links TRBV11-2 to TRBJ2-7, with D possibly being TRBD1 or TRBD2 (5 bases each). The CDR3 has 14 amino acids. Trimming removed 5 bases from V and 1 base from J, with 12 bases in between. Looked up from germline, CDR1 is SGHAT and CDR2 is FQNNGV. The CDR3 here is CASSRGADSYEQYF. In DNA, the CDR3 is TGTGCCAGCAGCAGAGGGGCCGATTCCTACGAGCAGTACTTC. Complete variable domain (other parts from reference TRBV11-2 and TRBJ2-7): EAGVAQSPRYKIIEKRQSVAFWCNPISGHATLYWYQQILGQGPKLLIQFQNNGVVDDSQLPKDRFSAERLKGVDSTLKIQPAKLEDSAVYLCASSRGADSYEQYFGPGTRLTVT.

Turning to this clone: The same CDR3 also results from other DNA sequences found in this sample. The gene calls are TRBV30 and TRBJ2-5; D remains unclear. The CDR3 length is 11 residues. V lost 0 bases to trimming and J lost 5 bases, with 4 bases between them. Per the germline V gene, CDR1 is GTSNPN and CDR2 is SVGIG (reference sequence). This CDR3 is CAWSVGETQYF. The CDR3 nucleotides are TGTGCCTGGAGTGTAGGGGAGACCCAGTACTTC.

The chain uses TRBV30 and TRBJ1-5; 7 nucleotides line up with TRBD1. CDR1 is GTSNPN and CDR2 is SVGIG in the germline V gene (reference sequence). V was clipped by 4 bases and J by 1 base; unmatched bases: 4. The CDR3 extends over 14 amino acids. The CDR3 region is CAWNTGVSNQPQHF. For the CDR3, the DNA is TGTGCCTGGAACACAGGGGTAAGCAATCAGCCCCAGCATTTT.

The chain carries TRBV30 and TRBJ2-7; D gene unclear. Germline V lookup: CDR1 GTSNPN, CDR2 SVGIG (reference sequence). This CDR3 spans 13 amino acids. V shed 4 bases and J shed 0 bases, with 10 bases lying between them. CDR3 protein: CAWTLGSSYEQYF. CDR3 in DNA: TGTGCCTGGACTCTCGGGTCCTCCTACGAGCAGTACTTC.

The chain combines TRBV5-4 with TRBJ1-1, with D possibly TRBD1 on 6 matching bases. The V end was cut by 4 bases, the J end by 0 bases, with 13 bases between. Germline V gene data show CDR1 as SGHNT and CDR2 as YYREEE (reference sequence). CDR3 length equals 15 residues. CDR3 sequence (DNA): TGTGCCAGCAGCCACAGGGCCTCCATGAACACTGAAGCTTTCTTT. Amino acids: CASSHRASMNTEAFF.

This clone was counted many times. This chain connects TRBV10-3 to TRBJ2-5; 9 nucleotides line up with TRBD2. Germline V CDR1 and CDR2: ENHRY, SYGVKD. Losses at the gene ends were 5 bases for V and 5 bases for J; bases not matched to a gene: 12. The CDR3 is 16 residues long. In nucleotides, the CDR3 is TGTGCCATCAGTAGCTCAGCGGGGGGTGTTGTGGAGACCCAGTACTTC. It yields the protein CAISSSAGGVVETQYF.

This clone was detected only a few times. The rearrangement joins TRBV4-3 to TRBJ2-1; perhaps TRBD1 as D (5 bases). CDR1 and CDR2 from the germline V gene are LGHNA and YSLEER. This CDR3 has 15 residues. The V end was cut by 4 bases, the J end by 0 bases, with 10 bases between. The CDR3 sequence: CASSRQGSSYNEQFF. CDR3 nucleotides: TGCGCCAGCAGCCGTCAGGGAAGCTCCTACAATGAGCAGTTCTTC.